This T cell receptor (beta chain) came from a study of shared clonotypes between healthy human individuals. Study context: The people who gave samples were a couple of women and a few men aged 18 to 49.

Clones were read by immunoSEQ multiplex PCR, and TCRdb kept only the in-frame ones, dropping some. The sample lists more than 1 million clones, approximately 80% occurring once. CD4+ cells were split into CD45RA+ naive and CD45RA-negative memory subsets. The CDR3 spans 16 residues. Germline CDR1 and CDR2: SGHTA and FQGTGA. V lost 1 base to trimming and J lost 3 bases; unmatched junction nucleotides: 6. With regard to this clone: Other DNA sequences within the sample encode an identical CDR3.

The chain is built from TRBV7-3 and TRBJ2-1; TRBD2 agrees at 7 bases. The receptor's source is a man aged 18 to 30 in good health. Some clones in this sample may be carry-over from other donors' samples. Sequenced input: memory CD4+ T cells from PBMCs. As to subset: CD45RA-negative fraction. The CDR3 reads CASSLNLGGSYNEQFF. The CDR3 DNA sequence: TGTGCCAGCAGCTTAAACCTCGGCGGGAGCTACAATGAGCAGTTCTTC.